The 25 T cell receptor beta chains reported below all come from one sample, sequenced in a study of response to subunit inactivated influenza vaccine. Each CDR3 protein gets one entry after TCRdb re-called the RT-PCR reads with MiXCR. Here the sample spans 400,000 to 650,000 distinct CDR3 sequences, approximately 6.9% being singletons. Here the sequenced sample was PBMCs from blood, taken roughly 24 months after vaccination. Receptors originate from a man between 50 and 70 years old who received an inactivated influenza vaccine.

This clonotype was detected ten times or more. CDR3 loop: CASSLAGVWQANTEAFF. The CDR3 DNA reads TGTGCCAGCAGCTTAGCGGGCGTGTGGCAGGCGAACACTGAAGCTTTCTTT. The genes are TRBV7-2 and TRBJ1-1; D is undetermined. V was cut by 0 bases and J by 1 base, with 15 bases left in between. The CDR3 is made up of 17 amino acids. Germline loops: CDR1 SGHTA, CDR2 FQGNSA.

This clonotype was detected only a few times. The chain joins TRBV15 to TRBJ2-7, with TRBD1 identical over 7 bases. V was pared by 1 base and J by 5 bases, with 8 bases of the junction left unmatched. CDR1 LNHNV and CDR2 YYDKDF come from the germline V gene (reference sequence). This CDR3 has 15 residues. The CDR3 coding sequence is TGTGCCACCAGCAGAGTGGGACAGATCCCCCACGAGCAGTACTTC. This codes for CATSRVGQIPHEQYF.

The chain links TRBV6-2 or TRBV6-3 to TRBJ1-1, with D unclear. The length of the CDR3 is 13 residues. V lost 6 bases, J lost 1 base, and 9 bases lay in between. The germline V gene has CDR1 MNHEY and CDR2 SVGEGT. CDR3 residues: CASRLQANTEAFF. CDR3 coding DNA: TGTGCCAGCAGACTCCAGGCGAACACTGAAGCTTTCTTT.

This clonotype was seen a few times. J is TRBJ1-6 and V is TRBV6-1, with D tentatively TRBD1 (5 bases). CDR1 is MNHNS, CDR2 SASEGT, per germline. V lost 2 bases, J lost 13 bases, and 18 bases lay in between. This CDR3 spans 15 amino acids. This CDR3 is CASSESGGIRDPLHF. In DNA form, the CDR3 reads TGTGCCAGCAGTGAAAGTGGTGGTATCAGGGATCCCCTCCACTTT.

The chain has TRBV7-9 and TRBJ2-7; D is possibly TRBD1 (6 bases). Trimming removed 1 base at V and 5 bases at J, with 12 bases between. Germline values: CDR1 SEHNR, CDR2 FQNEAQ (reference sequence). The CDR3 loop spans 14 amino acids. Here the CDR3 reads CASSLGRGSNEQYF. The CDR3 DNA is TGTGCCAGCAGCTTAGGCAGGGGAAGCAACGAGCAGTACTTC.

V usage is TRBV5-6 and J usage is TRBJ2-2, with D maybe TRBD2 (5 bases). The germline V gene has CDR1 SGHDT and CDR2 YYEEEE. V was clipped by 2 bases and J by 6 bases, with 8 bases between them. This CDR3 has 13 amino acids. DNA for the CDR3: TGTGCCAGCAGCTTCACTAGTCCCGGGGAGCTGTTTTTT. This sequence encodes CASSFTSPGELFF.

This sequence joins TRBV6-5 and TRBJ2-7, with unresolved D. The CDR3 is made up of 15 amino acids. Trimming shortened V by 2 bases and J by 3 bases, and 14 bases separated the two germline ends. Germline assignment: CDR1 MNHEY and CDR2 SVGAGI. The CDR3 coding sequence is TGTGCCAGCAGTTACGTCTCCTTAGGTTTCTACGAGCAGTACTTC. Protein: CASSYVSLGFYEQYF.

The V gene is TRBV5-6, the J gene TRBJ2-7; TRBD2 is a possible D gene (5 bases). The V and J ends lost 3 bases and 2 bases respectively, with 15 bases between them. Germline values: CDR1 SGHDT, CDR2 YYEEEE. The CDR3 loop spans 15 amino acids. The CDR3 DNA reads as TGTGCCAGCAGCTCAGGAAGACTATCCACCTACGAGCAGTACTTC. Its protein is CASSSGRLSTYEQYF. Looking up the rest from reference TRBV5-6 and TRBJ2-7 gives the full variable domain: DAGVTQSPTHLIKTRGQQVTLRCSPKSGHDTVSWYQQALGQGPQFIFQYYEEEERQRGNFPDRFSGHQFPNYSSELNVNALLLGDSALYLCASSSGRLSTYEQYFGPGTRLTVT.

Here the CDR3 reads CASSPWDRANEKLFF. The DNA of the CDR3 is TGTGCCAGCAGTCCTTGGGACAGGGCTAATGAAAAACTGTTTTTT. The genes are TRBV28 and TRBJ1-4; 9 positions match TRBD1. V was pared by 5 bases and J by 3 bases, with 4 bases of the junction left unmatched. The V gene's germline CDR1 is MDHEN and CDR2 SYDVKM. This CDR3 is built from 15 residues.

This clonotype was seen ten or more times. CDR3 bases: TGCAGCACGACTAAGCGGGCCTCCTACGAGCAGTACTTC. Its translation is CSTTKRASYEQYF. This chain uses TRBV20-1 with TRBJ2-7; TRBD2 might be the D (6 bases). Per germline, CDR1 DFQATT and CDR2 SNEGSKA (reference sequence). CDR3 length equals 13 residues.

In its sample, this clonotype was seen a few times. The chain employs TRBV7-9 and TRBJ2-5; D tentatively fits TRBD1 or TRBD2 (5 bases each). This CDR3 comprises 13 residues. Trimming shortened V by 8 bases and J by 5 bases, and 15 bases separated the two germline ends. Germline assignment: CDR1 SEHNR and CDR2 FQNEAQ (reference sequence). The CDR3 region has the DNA TGTGCCAGCCGGGGCACTTGGGGGGAGACCCAGTACTTC. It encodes CASRGTWGETQYF.

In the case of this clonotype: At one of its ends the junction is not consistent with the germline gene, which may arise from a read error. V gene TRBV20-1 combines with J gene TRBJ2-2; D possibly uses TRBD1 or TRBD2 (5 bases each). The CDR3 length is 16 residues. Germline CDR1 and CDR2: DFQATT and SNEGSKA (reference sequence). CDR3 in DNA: TGCTGTGCTCGAGCTTCCGGGGCCAACAAGGCCGGGGAGCTGTTTTTT. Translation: CCARASGANKAGELFF.

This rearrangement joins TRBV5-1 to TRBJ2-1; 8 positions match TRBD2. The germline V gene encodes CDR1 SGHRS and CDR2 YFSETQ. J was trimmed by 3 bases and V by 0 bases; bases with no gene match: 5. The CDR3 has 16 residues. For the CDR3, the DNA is TGCGCCAGCAGCTTGGAGGGTAGCGGGGTCTACAATGAGCAGTTCTTC. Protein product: CASSLEGSGVYNEQFF.

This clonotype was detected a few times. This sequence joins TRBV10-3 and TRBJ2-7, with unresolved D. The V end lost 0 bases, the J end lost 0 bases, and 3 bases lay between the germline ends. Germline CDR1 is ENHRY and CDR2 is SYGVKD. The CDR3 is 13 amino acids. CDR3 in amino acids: CAISESGSYEQYF. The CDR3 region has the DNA TGTGCCATCAGTGAGTCGGGCTCCTACGAGCAGTACTTC.

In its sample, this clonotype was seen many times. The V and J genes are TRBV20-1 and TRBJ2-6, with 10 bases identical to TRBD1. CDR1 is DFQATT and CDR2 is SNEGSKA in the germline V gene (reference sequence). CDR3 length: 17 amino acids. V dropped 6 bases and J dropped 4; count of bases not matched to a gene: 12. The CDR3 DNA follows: TGCAGTGCCTCGGGACAGGGGAGAGGTTCCGGGGCCAACGTCCTGACTTTC. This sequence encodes CSASGQGRGSGANVLTF.

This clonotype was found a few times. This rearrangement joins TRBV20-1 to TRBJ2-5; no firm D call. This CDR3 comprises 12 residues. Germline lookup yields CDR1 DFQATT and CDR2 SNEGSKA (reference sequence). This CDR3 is CSHRRTQETQYF. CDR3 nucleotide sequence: TGCAGCCACAGACGGACCCAAGAGACCCAGTACTTC.

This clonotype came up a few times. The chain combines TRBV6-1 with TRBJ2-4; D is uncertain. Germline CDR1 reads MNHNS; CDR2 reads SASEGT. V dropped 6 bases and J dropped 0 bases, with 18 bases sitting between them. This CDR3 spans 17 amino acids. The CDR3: CASSTPDRAIAKNIQYF. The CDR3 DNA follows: TGTGCCAGCAGCACTCCCGACCGGGCCATAGCCAAAAACATTCAGTACTTC.

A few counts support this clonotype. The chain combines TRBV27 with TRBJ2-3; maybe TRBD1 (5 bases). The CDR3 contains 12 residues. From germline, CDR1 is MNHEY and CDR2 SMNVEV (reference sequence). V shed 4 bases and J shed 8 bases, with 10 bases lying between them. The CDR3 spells CASSYPRGTQYF. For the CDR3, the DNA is TGTGCCAGCAGTTACCCAAGGGGTACGCAGTATTTT.

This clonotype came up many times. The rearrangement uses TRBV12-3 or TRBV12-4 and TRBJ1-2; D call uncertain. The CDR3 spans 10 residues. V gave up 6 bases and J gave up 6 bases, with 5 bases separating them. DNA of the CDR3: TGTGCCAGCAGCGGAAATGGCTACACCTTC. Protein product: CASSGNGYTF.

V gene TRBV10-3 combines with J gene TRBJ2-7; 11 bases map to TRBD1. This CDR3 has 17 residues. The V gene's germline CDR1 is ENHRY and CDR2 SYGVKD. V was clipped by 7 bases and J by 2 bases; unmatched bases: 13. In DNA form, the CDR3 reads TGTGCCATCACCTCACCGGGACAGGGGGAGATTACCTACGAGCAGTACTTC. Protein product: CAITSPGQGEITYEQYF.

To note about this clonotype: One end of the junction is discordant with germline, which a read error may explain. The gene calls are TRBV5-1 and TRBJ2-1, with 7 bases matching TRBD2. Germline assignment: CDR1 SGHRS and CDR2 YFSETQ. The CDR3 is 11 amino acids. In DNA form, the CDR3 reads TGCGCCAGCACCTTGGGGGGGGAGCAGTTCTTC. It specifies CASTLGGEQFF.

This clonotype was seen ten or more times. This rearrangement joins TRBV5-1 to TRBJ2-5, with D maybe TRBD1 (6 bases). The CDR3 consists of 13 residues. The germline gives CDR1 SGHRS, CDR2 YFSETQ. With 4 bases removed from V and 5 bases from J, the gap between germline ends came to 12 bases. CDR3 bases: TGCGCCAGCAGCACGGACAGTGTCGAGACCCAGTACTTC. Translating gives CASSTDSVETQYF.

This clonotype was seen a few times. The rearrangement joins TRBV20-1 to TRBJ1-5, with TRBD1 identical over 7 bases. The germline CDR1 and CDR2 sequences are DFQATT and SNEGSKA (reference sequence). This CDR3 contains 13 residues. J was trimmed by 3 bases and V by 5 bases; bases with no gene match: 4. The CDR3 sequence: CSARDSFNQPQHF. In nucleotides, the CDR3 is TGCAGTGCTCGGGACAGTTTCAATCAGCCCCAGCATTTT.

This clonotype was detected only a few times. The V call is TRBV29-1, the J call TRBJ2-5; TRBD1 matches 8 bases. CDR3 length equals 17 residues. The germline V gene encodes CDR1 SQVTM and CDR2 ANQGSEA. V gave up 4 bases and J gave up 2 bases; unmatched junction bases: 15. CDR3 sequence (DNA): TGCAGCGTTGGGGCCGGACAGGGCACGTACACACAAGAGACCCAGTACTTC. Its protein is CSVGAGQGTYTQETQYF. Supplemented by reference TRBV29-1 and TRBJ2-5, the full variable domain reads SAVISQKPSRDICQRGTSLTIQCQVDSQVTMMFWYRQQPGQSLTLIATANQGSEATYESGFVIDKFPISRPNLTFSTLTVSNMSPEDSSIYLCSVGAGQGTYTQETQYFGPGTRLLVL.

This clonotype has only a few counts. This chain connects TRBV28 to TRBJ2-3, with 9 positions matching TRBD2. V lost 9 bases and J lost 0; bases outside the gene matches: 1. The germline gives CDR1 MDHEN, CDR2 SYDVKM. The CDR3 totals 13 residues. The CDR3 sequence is CASGLASTDTQYF. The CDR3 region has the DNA TGTGCCAGTGGACTAGCGAGCACAGATACGCAGTATTTT.